A selection of T cell receptor beta chains follows, all from one sample in a study of blood T cell repertoires in COVID-19. The assay was immunoSEQ multiplex PCR, and TCRdb's table has in-frame clones only and misses some. The data hold over 200,000 clones, with roughly 88% observed a single time. The sample was PBMCs or T cells enriched from blood (not recorded which). These TCRs come from a woman in her forties with acute COVID-19. Both conserved end residues are part of each CDR3. Each record gives: V gene, clone size, J gene, D gene, CDR3 DNA, CDR3 protein. The D gene is left open where the match is weak. Only some rows state a clone size, as once, few, many or a class for expanded clones.

>TRBV2|NA|TRBJ1-5|NA
TGTGCCAGCAGTGGTGAGGCCAATCAGCCCCAGCATTTT
CASSGEANQPQHF
>TRBV5-4|NA|TRBJ2-3|TRBD2
TGTGCCAGCAGCGCGACTAGCGGGAGGCCAGATACGCAGTATTTT
CASSATSGRPDTQYF
>TRBV18|NA|TRBJ1-1|NA
TGTGCCAGCTCACCACTTCGGGACAAGATGTCCGAAGCTTTCTTT
CASSPLRDKMSEAFF
>TRBV5-1|NA|TRBJ2-5|NA
TGCGCCAGCAGCCCACCCGACAGTTTGGAGACCCAGTACTTC
CASSPPDSLETQYF
>TRBV24-1|NA|TRBJ2-1|TRBD2
TGTGCCACCAGCCTAGCGGGAGGGCGGAACAATGAGCAGTTCTTC
CATSLAGGRNNEQFF
>TRBV2|NA|TRBJ2-2|TRBD2
TGTGCCAGCAGTGTCTTGAGGGGAGGGACCGGGGAGCTGTTTTTT
CASSVLRGGTGELFF
>TRBV18|few|TRBJ2-7|TRBD2
TGTGCCAGCTGCCGGGGGGTCGGGGCCGAGCAGTACTTC
CASCRGVGAEQYF
>TRBV7-2|NA|TRBJ1-2|NA
TGTGCCAGCAGCCTATTCGGTGGAGGTAGCTATGGCTACACCTTC
CASSLFGGGSYGYTF
>TRBV2|NA|TRBJ2-5|TRBD1
TGTGCCAGCAGTGAGGGTAGGGGGCGTTGGGAGACCCAGTACTTC
CASSEGRGRWETQYF
>TRBV2|NA|TRBJ1-1|TRBD1
TGTGCCAGCAGTGTACGGCAGGGGGCAAACACTGAAGCTTTCTTT
CASSVRQGANTEAFF